The source of this TCR beta chain is a study of shared clonotypes between healthy human individuals. Study as a whole: Three plates each covered CD4 naive and memory; CD8 naive two, CD8 memory one.

Repertoires were generated with immunoSEQ multiplex PCR, while TCRdb's copy carries only in-frame clones and drops some. The profile shows roughly 590,000 clones, roughly 95% of them singletons. Positive CCR7 selection of CD45RO-negative cells yielded the naive CD8 cells, and terminally differentiated effector memory CD45RA+ cells were excluded. The CDR3 runs 18 residues. CDR1 is MNHEY, CDR2 SMNVEV, per germline (reference sequence). Unmatched junction bases numbered 7, after V lost 5 bases and J lost 3 bases. The material sequenced was naive CD8+ T cells sorted from blood. This TCR came from a woman in her 30s in good health. V is TRBV27 and J is TRBJ2-1; 16 positions match TRBD2. The CDR3 spells CASSVPGLAGGVYNEQFF. In nucleotides, the CDR3 is TGTGCCAGCAGTGTCCCGGGACTAGCGGGAGGGGTCTACAATGAGCAGTTCTTC.